These 30 T cell receptor beta chains came from one sample sequenced in a study of T cells in Graves' hyperthyroidism and ophthalmopathy. Amplification yielded TCR beta CDR3 regions, with RNA transcripts as the source. A set of HTBI primers served as the primers for a first-round RT-PCR of the TCR CDR3. TCRdb re-called the multiplex PCR reads through MiXCR, storing one row per CDR3 protein. The top ten clones hold 50% of a sample with about 210,000 distinct CDR3 sequences, 15% to 20% of them seen once. Sequencing used blood. Receptors were obtained from a man aged 50-60 years with Graves' hyperthyroidism.

Many counts were recorded for this clonotype. The chain has TRBV3-1 and TRBJ1-2, with TRBD1 matching 10 bases. J lost 6 bases, V lost 4 bases, and 8 bases had no gene match. This CDR3 region has 15 residues. CDR1 and CDR2 (germline): LGHDT, YNNKEL (reference sequence). The CDR3 coding sequence is TGTGCCAGCAGCCCCTCGGGACAGGGGCTGGATGGCTACACCTTC. This translates into CASSPSGQGLDGYTF. Combining the CDR3 with reference TRBV3-1 and TRBJ1-2 gives the whole variable domain DTAVSQTPKYLVTQMGNDKSIKCEQNLGHDTMYWYKQDSKKFLKIMFSYNNKELIINETVPNRFSPKSPDKAHLNLHINSLELGDSAVYFCASSPSGQGLDGYTFGSGTRLTVV.

This clonotype was observed a handful of times. This chain's CDR3 is CASSFPRAGVYEQYF. DNA of the CDR3: TGTGCCAGCAGCTTCCCACGGGCGGGAGTCTACGAGCAGTACTTC. The chain combines TRBV7-9 with TRBJ2-7; 7 bases are shared with TRBD2. With V trimmed by 3 bases and J by 3 bases, 8 bases remained unmatched. CDR3 length equals 15 residues. The germline CDR1 and CDR2 sequences are SEHNR and FQNEAQ (reference sequence).

This clonotype was counted between two and nine times. This rearrangement joins TRBV20-1 to TRBJ1-2, with D unclear. Germline V gene data show CDR1 as DFQATT and CDR2 as SNEGSKA (reference sequence). The CDR3 runs 13 residues. The V end lost 1 base, the J end lost 0 bases, and 6 bases lay between the germline ends. The CDR3 protein is CSARARTNYGYTF. CDR3 coding DNA: TGCAGTGCTAGAGCCCGGACTAACTATGGCTACACCTTC.

This clonotype was seen at least ten times. The gene calls are TRBV27 and TRBJ2-3, with no clear D. This CDR3 comprises 14 residues. Trimming left V 3 bases short and J 4 bases short, with 11 bases between. Germline loops: CDR1 MNHEY, CDR2 SMNVEV (reference sequence). DNA for the CDR3: TGTGCCAGCAGTTTTATGTGGAGCGCAGATACGCAGTATTTT. Protein: CASSFMWSADTQYF.

This clonotype was seen at least ten times. The chain uses TRBV29-1 and TRBJ2-1; 12 bases map to TRBD2. V shed 6 bases and J 4 bases; nucleotides not matched to a gene: 16. The germline gives CDR1 SQVTM, CDR2 ANQGSEA. The CDR3 runs to 18 residues. The CDR3 sequence: CSVATDGGLAGWYNEQFF. The CDR3 DNA reads TGCAGCGTCGCTACTGACGGTGGACTAGCGGGATGGTACAATGAGCAGTTCTTC.

V and J are TRBV19 and TRBJ1-5; tentative D call: TRBD1 (5 bases). The germline V gene encodes CDR1 LNHDA and CDR2 SQIVND (reference sequence). Trimming shortened V by 3 bases and J by 2 bases, and 14 bases separated the two germline ends. The CDR3 is 16 amino acids. For the CDR3, the DNA is TGTGCCAGTAGTATCCCCCAGGGAGAGGGCAATCAGCCCCAGCATTTT. Translating it yields CASSIPQGEGNQPQHF.

This clonotype was picked up many times. The chain employs TRBV6-1 and TRBJ2-1; weak D call: TRBD1 (5 bases). Germline loops: CDR1 MNHNS, CDR2 SASEGT. With 8 bases removed from V and 10 bases from J, the gap between germline ends came to 15 bases. The CDR3 totals 12 residues. The DNA of the CDR3 is TGTGCCAGCCAGGGTTTCCTACGGGAGCAGTTCTTC. Its protein is CASQGFLREQFF.

The chain joins TRBV20-1 to TRBJ1-3; no clear D gene. The CDR3 runs to 13 residues. Germline lookup yields CDR1 DFQATT and CDR2 SNEGSKA (reference sequence). V shed 6 bases and J shed 6 bases, with 15 bases lying between them. CDR3 coding DNA: TGCAGTGCCCCCGTGACGGGCAAAAACACCATATATTTT. This translates into CSAPVTGKNTIYF.

V usage is TRBV19 and J usage is TRBJ1-2; possibly TRBD1 for D (5 bases). The germline CDR1 and CDR2 sequences are LNHDA and SQIVND (reference sequence). This CDR3 contains 13 residues. The germline V and J ends were trimmed by 4 bases and 3 bases, with 9 bases remaining between them. CDR3 bases: TGTGCCAGTAGTAAGGGACGAGACTATGGCTACACCTTC. Translated: CASSKGRDYGYTF.

The rearrangement links TRBV7-9 to TRBJ2-3, with D perhaps TRBD1 (5 bases). Looked up from germline, CDR1 is SEHNR and CDR2 is FQNEAQ (reference sequence). This CDR3 contains 14 residues. Trimming cost V 4 bases and J 4 bases, with 12 bases left between them. The CDR3 DNA sequence: TGTGCCAGCAGCTCGACGAAGGGGCCAGATACGCAGTATTTT. The encoded protein is CASSSTKGPDTQYF.

In this sample, this clonotype turned up many times. The chain employs TRBV7-9 and TRBJ2-2, with D unclear. Germline values: CDR1 SEHNR, CDR2 FQNEAQ (reference sequence). V lost 5 bases, J lost 5 bases, and 18 bases lay in between. The CDR3 is 16 amino acids. CDR3 in amino acids: CASSARSGLRTGELFF. CDR3 DNA sequence: TGTGCCAGCAGCGCCCGGTCCGGGTTGAGGACCGGGGAGCTGTTTTTT.

This clonotype was seen more than once but under ten times. This chain uses TRBV20-1 with TRBJ1-2; D gene uncertain. This CDR3 contains 13 residues. Germline CDR1 is DFQATT and CDR2 is SNEGSKA (reference sequence). V was shortened by 3 bases and J by 8 bases, with 16 bases between the two germline ends. CDR3 nucleotide sequence: TGCAGTGCTAGGGATAACCGGGTTTTAGGCTACACCTTC. It codes for CSARDNRVLGYTF.

This clonotype was seen repeatedly, ten times or more. V usage is TRBV7-8 and J usage is TRBJ1-2; D possibly corresponds to TRBD1 (5 bases). V gave up 5 bases and J gave up 6 bases, with 13 bases separating them. This CDR3 contains 13 residues. The germline V gene encodes CDR1 SGHVS and CDR2 FQNEAQ. The chain's CDR3 is CASSPGTGNGYTF. DNA of the CDR3: TGTGCCAGCAGCCCGGGGACGGGAAATGGCTACACCTTC.

This clonotype has a handful of counts. The rearrangement links TRBV6-1 to TRBJ1-2; D possibly corresponds to TRBD1 (5 bases). The CDR3 is made up of 15 amino acids. Germline CDR1 and CDR2: MNHNS and SASEGT. V lost 1 base, J lost 2 bases, and 11 bases lay in between. CDR3 nucleotides: TGTGCCAGCAGTGAAGTTTGGGACGGCAACTATGGCTACACCTTC. Its translation is CASSEVWDGNYGYTF.

The table lists this clonotype with many counts. The chain is built from TRBV2 and TRBJ2-7; D could derive from TRBD1 or TRBD2 (5 bases each). Trimming cost V 7 bases and J 1 base, with 14 bases left between them. The CDR3 has 14 amino acids. Per the germline V gene, CDR1 is SNHLY and CDR2 is FYNNEI. The CDR3 nucleotides are TGTGCCAGCACCGAGGGGAGCTTGTCCTACGAGCAGTACTTC. It encodes CASTEGSLSYEQYF.

This clonotype was seen more than once but under ten times. This chain connects TRBV7-2 to TRBJ1-6; D remains ambiguous. The CDR3 covers 14 residues. Germline loops: CDR1 SGHTA, CDR2 FQGNSA. V was pared by 2 bases and J by 5 bases, with 7 bases between. The CDR3 region has the DNA TGTGCCAGCAGCTTACGAACAAATAATTCACCCCTCCACTTT. Its protein product is CASSLRTNNSPLHF.

Only a few counts were recorded for this clonotype. The chain links TRBV20-1 to TRBJ1-2, with D hard to call. Trimming took off 3 bases at V and 5 bases at J, with 7 bases between the two ends. CDR1 and CDR2 from the germline V gene are DFQATT and SNEGSKA (reference sequence). There are 11 residues in the CDR3. Here the CDR3 reads CSASTAYGYTF. The CDR3 nucleotides are TGCAGTGCTAGTACAGCGTATGGCTACACCTTC.

This clonotype was counted between two and nine times. The chain carries TRBV7-9 and TRBJ2-5, with D uncertain. Germline loops: CDR1 SEHNR, CDR2 FQNEAQ (reference sequence). With 4 bases removed from V and 3 bases from J, the gap between germline ends came to 6 bases. The CDR3 sequence is 12 residues long. CDR3 sequence (DNA): TGTGCCAGCAGCTCACTGAAAGAGACCCAGTACTTC. Protein product: CASSSLKETQYF.

The chain employs TRBV7-2 and TRBJ2-4, with D unclear. Germline assignment: CDR1 SGHTA and CDR2 FQGNSA. CDR3 length: 15 amino acids. V lost 3 bases, J lost 5 bases, and 14 bases lay in between. CDR3 in DNA: TGTGCCAGCAGCTTTGGCAGAGAATTCCAAAACATTCAGTACTTC. This codes for CASSFGREFQNIQYF.

This clonotype was detected a few times. The chain has TRBV5-1 and TRBJ2-2, with D unclear. Between the trimmed V and J ends, which lost 0 bases and 6 bases, there was a span of 9 bases. CDR3 length equals 14 residues. Germline CDR1 reads SGHRS; CDR2 reads YFSETQ. In DNA, the CDR3 is TGCGCCAGCAGCTTGGCACGGTGGGCCGGGGAGCTGTTTTTT. Translated, it gives CASSLARWAGELFF.

Of note for this clonotype: With a much larger clone just one base away, this may be a read error. The chain joins TRBV3-1 to TRBJ1-1, with TRBD1 as a possible D gene (6 bases). The CDR3 loop spans 12 amino acids. Trimming stripped 7 bases from V and 8 bases from J, with 14 bases between. Looked up from germline, CDR1 is LGHDT and CDR2 is YNNKEL (reference sequence). CDR3 sequence reads: CASNQWTDEAFF. The CDR3, as DNA: TGTGCCAGCAACCAGTGGACAGACGAAGCTTTCTTT.

The genes are TRBV28 and TRBJ1-4, with 7 bases aligning to TRBD1. Trimming at V came to 5 bases and at J to 10 bases, leaving 7 bases not matched to a gene. Germline-derived CDR1 and CDR2 are MDHEN and SYDVKM. The length of the CDR3 is 13 residues. CDR3 residues: CASSPRTGLKLFF. In DNA form, the CDR3 reads TGTGCCAGCAGTCCCAGGACAGGCCTAAAACTGTTTTTT.

This clonotype appeared many times. J is TRBJ2-1 and V is TRBV11-1, with TRBD2 matching over 8 bases. The CDR3 runs to 16 residues. Germline loops: CDR1 SGHAT, CDR2 FQDESV (reference sequence). The ends lost 0 bases at V and 4 bases at J; junction bases unmatched: 5. This chain's CDR3 is CASSLASGEKYNEQFF. The DNA of the CDR3 is TGTGCCAGCAGCTTAGCTAGCGGGGAAAAATACAATGAGCAGTTCTTC.

The sample holds one count of this clonotype. The chain couples TRBV9 to TRBJ1-6; D is perhaps TRBD1 (5 bases). Germline V CDR1 and CDR2: SGDLS, YYNGEE. V was pared by 7 bases and J by 9 bases, with 17 bases between. This CDR3 has 14 amino acids. The CDR3 nucleotides are TGTGCCAGCTCCCCCGGGGGGGAGGCTTCACCCCTCCACTTT. It encodes CASSPGGEASPLHF.

V and J are TRBV5-1 and TRBJ2-2; 7 bases map to TRBD1. Trimming took 0 bases from V and 0 from J; bases not matched to a gene: 8. The germline V gene has CDR1 SGHRS and CDR2 YFSETQ. There are 18 residues in the CDR3. CDR3 in amino acids: CASSLAVTGPTNTGELFF. CDR3 DNA: TGCGCCAGCAGCTTGGCGGTGACAGGGCCAACGAACACCGGGGAGCTGTTTTTT.

This clonotype was observed many times. V and J are TRBV28 and TRBJ2-7, with TRBD2 identical over 13 bases. Germline V gene data show CDR1 as MDHEN and CDR2 as SYDVKM. CDR3 length equals 16 residues. The V segment lost 6 bases and the J segment 2 bases; nucleotides outside the gene matches: 7. The CDR3 DNA reads as TGTGCCAGCAGGGTGGGGGGACTAGCGGGGACCTACGAGCAGTACTTC. It translates to CASRVGGLAGTYEQYF. Combining the CDR3 with reference TRBV28 and TRBJ2-7 gives the whole variable domain DVKVTQSSRYLVKRTGEKVFLECVQDMDHENMFWYRQDPGLGLRLIYFSYDVKMKEKGDIPEGYSVSREKKERFSLILESASTNQTSMYLCASRVGGLAGTYEQYFGPGTRLTVT.

Ten or more counts support this clonotype. V is TRBV30 and J is TRBJ1-1; D not certain. The CDR3 contains 13 residues. Trimming took 0 bases from V and 10 from J, leaving 15 bases between them. Germline CDR1 reads GTSNPN; CDR2 reads SVGIG (reference sequence). The CDR3 protein is CAWSVDLSASAFF. CDR3 in DNA: TGTGCCTGGAGTGTTGACTTGAGTGCATCAGCTTTCTTT. The full variable domain, rest sourced from reference TRBV30 and TRBJ1-1, is SQTIHQWPATLVQPVGSPLSLECTVEGTSNPNLYWYRQAAGRGLQLLFYSVGIGQISSEVPQNLSASRPQDRQFILSSKKLLLSDSGFYLCAWSVDLSASAFFGQGTRLTVV.

This clonotype was counted many times. The gene calls are TRBV5-8 and TRBJ2-7; 7 nucleotides match TRBD2. The germline V gene encodes CDR1 SGHTS and CDR2 YDEGEE. Losses at the gene ends were 4 bases for V and 1 base for J; bases not matched to a gene: 2. This CDR3 is 13 amino acids long. CDR3 sequence (DNA): TGTGCCAGCAGCCGCGGGGGATCCTACGAGCAGTACTTC. Encoded protein: CASSRGGSYEQYF.

The table lists this clonotype with many counts. The V gene is TRBV27, the J gene TRBJ2-7; D may be TRBD1 or TRBD2 (7 bases each). The CDR3 runs 15 residues. Trimming left V 5 bases short and J 4 bases short, with 18 bases between. CDR1 and CDR2 from the germline V gene are MNHEY and SMNVEV (reference sequence). This CDR3 reads CASSPRGGGGYEQYF. The CDR3 DNA is TGTGCCAGCAGTCCGCGGGGAGGGGGCGGGTACGAGCAGTACTTC.

This clonotype was observed at least ten times. This sequence joins TRBV2 and TRBJ1-6; the match to TRBD1 covers 10 bases. Germline lookup yields CDR1 SNHLY and CDR2 FYNNEI. The ends lost 7 bases at V and 10 bases at J; junction bases unmatched: 4. The CDR3 spans 13 residues. The CDR3 loop reads CASTGTGVSPLHF. The DNA of the CDR3 is TGTGCCAGCACAGGGACAGGGGTCTCACCCCTCCACTTT.